This T cell receptor (beta chain) was observed in a study of PD-L1 blockade in urothelial cancer. About the research overall: About 90% of the 29 patients were men who had bladder-origin urothelial cancer. After treatment start, blood was analyzed at 3 weeks (second dose) and at 6 weeks.

Time point denoted: peripheral blood 6 weeks after treatment start. Germline V gene data show CDR1 as KGHSH and CDR2 as LQKENI. V was cut by 4 bases and J by 7 bases, with 8 bases left in between. CDR3 size: 13 residues. In this sample, this clone turned up once. Templates that were synthetic TCR analogs were spiked into each PCR. Repertoires were generated with immunoSEQ multiplex PCR, while TCRdb's copy carries only in-frame clones and drops some. The profile shows around 53,000 clones, over 75% of them singletons. The input for sequencing was PBMCs, taken around atezolizumab (anti-PD-L1) treatment. This sequence was found in a man in his fifties or sixties with urothelial cancer. The genes are TRBV18 and TRBJ1-6, with D unresolved. CDR3 DNA sequence: TGTGCCAGCTCACGAGAGGGAAATTCACCCCTCCACTTT. Amino acids: CASSREGNSPLHF.